This TCR beta chain was profiled in a study of cytomegalovirus exposure and HLA in healthy donors. Regarding the study as a whole: Reports credit the classifier with highly specific, highly sensitive diagnosis of cytomegalovirus status.

From the roughly 110-subject validation cohort, which was separate from the roughly 690-subject first cohort, the donors were drawn. Of note for this clone: Its specificity is unknown.

This CDR3 is 14 amino acids long. V was clipped by 6 bases and J by 5 bases; unmatched bases: 8. Germline CDR1 SQVTM, CDR2 ANQGSEA. Some clones are missing from TCRdb's copy, which holds only in-frame ones; the method was immunoSEQ multiplex PCR. The table has 250,000 to 350,000 clones, 88% seen once. This sequence was found in a man younger than 40 in good health and CMV-seronegative. Material for sequencing was PBMCs. V usage is TRBV29-1 and J usage is TRBJ2-2; 8 positions agree with TRBD1. CDR3 bases: TGCAGCGTACTCAGGGGGCACGAAACCGGGGAGCTGTTTTTT. Translating it yields CSVLRGHETGELFF.